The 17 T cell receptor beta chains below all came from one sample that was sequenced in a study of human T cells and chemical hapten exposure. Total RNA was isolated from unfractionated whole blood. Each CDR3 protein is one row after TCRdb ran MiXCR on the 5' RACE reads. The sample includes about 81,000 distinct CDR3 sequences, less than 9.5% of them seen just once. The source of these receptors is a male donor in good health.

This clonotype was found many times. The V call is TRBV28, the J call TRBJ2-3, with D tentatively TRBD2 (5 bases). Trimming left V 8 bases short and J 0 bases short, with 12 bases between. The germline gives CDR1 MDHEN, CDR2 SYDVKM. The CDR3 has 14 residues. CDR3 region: CASSGFTSTDTQYF. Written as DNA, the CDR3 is TGTGCCAGCTCGGGGTTCACTAGCACAGATACGCAGTATTTT.

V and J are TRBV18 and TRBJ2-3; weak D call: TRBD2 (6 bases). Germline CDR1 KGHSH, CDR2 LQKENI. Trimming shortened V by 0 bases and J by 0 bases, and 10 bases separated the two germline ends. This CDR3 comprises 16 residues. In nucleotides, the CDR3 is TGTGCCAGCTCACCACCGTCGGGGGAGAGCACAGATACGCAGTATTTT. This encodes CASSPPSGESTDTQYF.

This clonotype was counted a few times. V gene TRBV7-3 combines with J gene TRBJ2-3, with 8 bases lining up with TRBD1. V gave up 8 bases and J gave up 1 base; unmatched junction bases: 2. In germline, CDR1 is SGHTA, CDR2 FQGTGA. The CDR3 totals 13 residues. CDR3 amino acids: CASQGAGTDTQYF. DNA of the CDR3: TGTGCCAGCCAGGGGGCCGGCACAGATACGCAGTATTTT.

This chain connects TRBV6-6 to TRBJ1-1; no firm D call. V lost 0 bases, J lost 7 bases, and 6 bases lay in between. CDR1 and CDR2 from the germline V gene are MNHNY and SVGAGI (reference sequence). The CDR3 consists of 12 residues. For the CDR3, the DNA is TGTGCCAGCAGTTACTCAACAGATGAAGCTTTCTTT. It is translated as CASSYSTDEAFF.

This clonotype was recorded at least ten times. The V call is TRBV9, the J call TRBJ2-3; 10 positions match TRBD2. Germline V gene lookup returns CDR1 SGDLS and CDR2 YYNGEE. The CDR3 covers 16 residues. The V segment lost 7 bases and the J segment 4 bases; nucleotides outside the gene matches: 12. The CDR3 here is CASGSKREGPADTQYF. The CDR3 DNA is TGTGCCAGCGGATCGAAGCGGGAGGGCCCTGCAGATACGCAGTATTTT.

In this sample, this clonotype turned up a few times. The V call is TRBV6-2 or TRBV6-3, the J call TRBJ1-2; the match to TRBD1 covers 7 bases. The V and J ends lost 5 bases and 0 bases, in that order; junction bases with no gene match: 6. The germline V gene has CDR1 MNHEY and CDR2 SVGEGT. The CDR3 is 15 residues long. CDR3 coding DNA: TGTGCCAGCAGTCCGGGGACAGATCCTAACTATGGCTACACCTTC. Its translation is CASSPGTDPNYGYTF.

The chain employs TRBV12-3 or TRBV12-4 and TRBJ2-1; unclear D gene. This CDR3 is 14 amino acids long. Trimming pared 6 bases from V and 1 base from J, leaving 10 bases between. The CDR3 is CASSWAGSYNEQFF. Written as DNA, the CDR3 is TGTGCCAGCAGCTGGGCTGGGTCCTACAATGAGCAGTTCTTC.

DNA of the CDR3: TGTGCCAGCAGCCAAGTGTCTCTCGGGCGATCCCCTTTCACAGATACGCAGTATTTT. Protein product: CASSQVSLGRSPFTDTQYF. The chain carries TRBV3-1 and TRBJ2-3, with D uncertain. The CDR3 sequence is 19 residues long. Looked up from germline, CDR1 is LGHDT and CDR2 is YNNKEL (reference sequence). Trimming stripped 1 base from V and 2 bases from J, with 22 bases between.

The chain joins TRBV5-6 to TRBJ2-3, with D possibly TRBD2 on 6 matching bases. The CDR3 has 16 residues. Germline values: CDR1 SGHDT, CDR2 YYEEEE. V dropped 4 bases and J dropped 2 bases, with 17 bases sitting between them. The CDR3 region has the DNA TGTGCCAGCAGCCTTAGCGGAACTCCTCTCACAGATACGCAGTATTTT. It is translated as CASSLSGTPLTDTQYF.

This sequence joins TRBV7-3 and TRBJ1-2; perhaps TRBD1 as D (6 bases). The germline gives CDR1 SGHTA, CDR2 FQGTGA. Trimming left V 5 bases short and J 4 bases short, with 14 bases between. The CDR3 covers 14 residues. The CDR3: CASSRVLGGYGYTF. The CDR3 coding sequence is TGTGCCAGCAGCCGGGTATTAGGGGGCTATGGCTACACCTTC.

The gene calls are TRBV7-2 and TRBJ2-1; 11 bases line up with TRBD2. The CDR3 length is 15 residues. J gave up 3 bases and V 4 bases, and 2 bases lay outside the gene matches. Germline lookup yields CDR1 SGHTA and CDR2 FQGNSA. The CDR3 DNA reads TGTGCCAGCAGCTCGACTAGCGGGAACTACAATGAGCAGTTCTTC. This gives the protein CASSSTSGNYNEQFF.

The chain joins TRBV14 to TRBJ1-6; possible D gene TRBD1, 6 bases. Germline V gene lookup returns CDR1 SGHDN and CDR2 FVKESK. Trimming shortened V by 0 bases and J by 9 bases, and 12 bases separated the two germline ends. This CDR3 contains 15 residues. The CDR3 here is CASSQEGARGSPLHF. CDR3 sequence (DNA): TGTGCCAGCAGCCAAGAGGGGGCTCGTGGTTCACCCCTCCACTTT.

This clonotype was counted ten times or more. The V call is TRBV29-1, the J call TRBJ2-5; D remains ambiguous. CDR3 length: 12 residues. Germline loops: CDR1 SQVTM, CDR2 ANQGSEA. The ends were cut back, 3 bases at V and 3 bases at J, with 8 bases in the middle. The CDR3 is CSVEVVEETQYF. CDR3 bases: TGCAGCGTTGAGGTGGTAGAAGAGACCCAGTACTTC.

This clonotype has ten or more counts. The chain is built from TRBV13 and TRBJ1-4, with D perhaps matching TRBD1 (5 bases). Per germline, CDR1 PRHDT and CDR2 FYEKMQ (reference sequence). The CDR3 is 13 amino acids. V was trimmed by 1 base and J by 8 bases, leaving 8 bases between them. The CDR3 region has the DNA TGTGCCAGCAGCTTAGAACGGGGGGAAAAACTGTTTTTT. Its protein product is CASSLERGEKLFF.

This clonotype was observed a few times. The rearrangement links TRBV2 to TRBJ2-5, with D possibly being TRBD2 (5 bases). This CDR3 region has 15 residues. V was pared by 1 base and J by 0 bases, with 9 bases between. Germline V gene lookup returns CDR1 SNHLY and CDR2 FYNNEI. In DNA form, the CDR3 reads TGTGCCAGCAGTGAAGACGGAGGAGACCAAGAGACCCAGTACTTC. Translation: CASSEDGGDQETQYF.

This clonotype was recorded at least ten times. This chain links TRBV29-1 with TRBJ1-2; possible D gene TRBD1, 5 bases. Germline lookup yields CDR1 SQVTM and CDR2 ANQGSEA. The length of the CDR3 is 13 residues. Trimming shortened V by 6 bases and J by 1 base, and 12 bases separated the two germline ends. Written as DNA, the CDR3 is TGCAGCGTCAGCCTGGGGCGTAACTATGGCTACACCTTC. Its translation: CSVSLGRNYGYTF.

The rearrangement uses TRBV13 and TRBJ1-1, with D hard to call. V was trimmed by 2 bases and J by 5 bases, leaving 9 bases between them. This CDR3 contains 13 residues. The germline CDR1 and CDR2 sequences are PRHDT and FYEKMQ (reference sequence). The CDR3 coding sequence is TGTGCCAGCAGCTTATTGACGGGAACTGAAGCTTTCTTT. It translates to CASSLLTGTEAFF.